This T cell receptor beta chain emerged from a study of cytomegalovirus exposure and HLA in healthy donors. General study results and limits: A later examination showed that TCR association rates differed by HLA locus, with DRB1 most and HLA-C fewest. Investigators reported 150 to 200 TCR beta chains as tied to cytomegalovirus. Common viral pathogens were later found to be apparently linked to several of the most significant clusters. Later examination showed HLA-associated TCR beta chains had greater clonal expansion than equally common others.

Comments on this clone: The target antigen is unknown.

The PCR used 60 Vbeta and 13 Jbeta primers. Assay: immunoSEQ multiplex PCR; the TCRdb copy retains only in-frame clones and omits some. This table has some 150,000 clones, 80% appearing once. The germline gives CDR1 MNHEY, CDR2 SMNVEV (reference sequence). This CDR3 spans 13 amino acids. The chain employs TRBV27 and TRBJ2-5; 8 nucleotides agree with TRBD2. The assigned J gene may be wrong: the sequence end matches TRBJ2-7 better. The TCR was taken from a woman between 45 and 65 years old in good health and CMV-seronegative. Specimen: PBMCs. The CDR3 sequence is CASRPGLESEQYF. The CDR3 nucleotides read TGTGCCAGCAGACCGGGACTAGAGAGCGAGCAGTACTTC.